The clone carrying this T cell receptor beta chain was detected a few times. Vbeta (60) and Jbeta (13) primers were used in the PCR. The assay was immunoSEQ multiplex PCR, and TCRdb's table has in-frame clones only and misses some. The sample gives about 59,000 clones, approximately 80% of which show up once; about 1.6% is in the top ten. These data originate in a study of cytomegalovirus exposure and HLA in healthy donors. Looked up from germline, CDR1 is SNHLY and CDR2 is FYNNEI. Trimming removed 6 bases from V and 0 bases from J, with 10 bases in between. CDR3 size: 14 residues. Input material: PBMCs. This receptor was taken from a human donor in good health. The chain combines TRBV2 with TRBJ2-3; D gene unclear. The CDR3 region is CASRSESSTDTQYF. The DNA of the CDR3 is TGTGCCAGCAGATCAGAATCTAGCACAGATACGCAGTATTTT.